The entry below gives a single T cell receptor beta chain sequence along with its context. Its antigen is undetermined. The sample belongs to a study of cytomegalovirus exposure and HLA in healthy donors. Study context: In a later analysis, it was reported that the roughly 130 validation repertoires had been produced on the same platform as the 670 or so repertoires belonging to the first cohort.

It was the approximately 130-subject validation cohort, separate from the roughly 700-subject first cohort, to which the donors belonged. J lost 6 bases, V lost 3 bases, and 15 bases had no gene match. The CDR3 extends over 18 amino acids. Germline V CDR1 and CDR2: WNHNN, SYGVQD (reference sequence). Profiled with immunoSEQ multiplex PCR; TCRdb holds only in-frame clones, not every one. This table has tens of thousands of clones, 94% appearing once. Overall study results and limits: Under in vitro conditions, a few CMV-associated chains were confirmed as specific for CMV antigens.

Sequenced sample: PBMCs. The clonotype comes from a man aged 18-30 years in good health and CMV-seropositive. This chain links TRBV10-1 with TRBJ2-1, with 9 bases that match TRBD2. The DNA for the CDR3 is TGCGCCAGCAGTGATGAGGGATGGGGGACTAGCCGTTCCAATGAGCAGTTCTTC. Protein: CASSDEGWGTSRSNEQFF.